These 19 T cell receptor beta chains were all obtained from the same sample, sequenced in a study of CD8 T cells in ankylosing spondylitis. MiXCR was run by TCRdb on the 5' RACE reads, yielding one entry per CDR3 protein. The sample includes about 130,000 distinct CDR3 sequences, over 6% seen only once; the top ten take about 12%. The sample consisted of blood, either unsorted or a sorted T cell fraction (not recorded which). These receptors were taken from a male donor with ankylosing spondylitis or in good health (not recorded which).

This clonotype appeared many times. The V and J genes are TRBV12-3 or TRBV12-4 and TRBJ2-7; D might be TRBD2 (5 bases). The CDR3 extends over 12 amino acids. Between the trimmed V and J ends, which lost 3 bases and 5 bases, there was a span of 8 bases. The CDR3 DNA is TGTGCCAGCAGTTTGTCGGGGAACGAGCAGTACTTC. This gives the protein CASSLSGNEQYF.

This clonotype occurred many times. The chain carries TRBV5-5 and TRBJ2-5, with 12 bases that match TRBD2. CDR1 is SGHKS and CDR2 is YYEKEE in the germline V gene (reference sequence). This CDR3 spans 16 amino acids. With V trimmed by 4 bases and J by 0 bases, 4 bases remained unmatched. CDR3 sequence: CASSLGLAGYQETQYF. The CDR3 DNA follows: TGTGCCAGCAGCCTGGGACTAGCGGGCTACCAAGAGACCCAGTACTTC.

This clonotype occurred many times. The chain joins TRBV7-3 to TRBJ2-3; 7 bases fit TRBD2. The CDR3 sequence is 15 residues long. Germline V lookup: CDR1 SGHTA, CDR2 FQGTGA. The J segment lost 5 bases and the V segment lost 2 bases, leaving 7 bases of the junction unmatched. The CDR3 DNA follows: TGTGCCAGCAGCTTAGGAGCGGGGTTCGTAGATACGCAGTATTTT. This sequence encodes CASSLGAGFVDTQYF.

This clonotype was observed many times. The chain employs TRBV24-1 and TRBJ2-6, with 7 bases aligning to TRBD1. Germline lookup yields CDR1 KGHDR and CDR2 SFDVKD. CDR3 length: 19 amino acids. V was pared by 0 bases and J by 0 bases, with 7 bases of the junction left unmatched. CDR3 sequence reads: CATSDLSGTEDSGANVLTF. The CDR3 DNA reads TGTGCCACCAGTGATTTGTCCGGGACAGAAGACTCTGGGGCCAACGTCCTGACTTTC.

This clonotype has at least ten counts. The chain is built from TRBV7-3 and TRBJ2-1; TRBD1 matches 10 bases. This CDR3 has 15 residues. The germline CDR1 and CDR2 sequences are SGHTA and FQGTGA. With V trimmed by 4 bases and J by 8 bases, 8 bases remained unmatched. The DNA for the CDR3 is TGTGCCAGCAGCTCTTCGGGACAGGGGACCGATGAGCAGTTCTTC. Its protein is CASSSSGQGTDEQFF.

Concerning this clonotype: One base away lies a much larger clone, so this may be a sequencing read error. The chain links TRBV7-9 to TRBJ1-2, with 8 nucleotides matching TRBD1. There are 14 residues in the CDR3. With V trimmed by 3 bases and J by 8 bases, 8 bases remained unmatched. Germline V gene lookup returns CDR1 SEHNR and CDR2 FQNEAQ (reference sequence). CDR3 nucleotides: TGTGCCAGCAGCTTTCAGGGACAGGACCACGGCTACACCTTC. Translated, it gives CASSFQGQDHGYTF.

The chain couples TRBV2 to TRBJ2-5; 9 bases are shared with TRBD2. This CDR3 contains 15 residues. Germline V CDR1 and CDR2: SNHLY, FYNNEI. With V trimmed by 4 bases and J by 5 bases, 8 bases remained unmatched. The DNA for the CDR3 is TGTGCCAGCAGTGTTCCGGCTAGCGGGATTGAGACCCAGTACTTC. Translation gives CASSVPASGIETQYF.

This clonotype was observed at least ten times. The gene calls are TRBV20-1 and TRBJ1-4, with D unclear. Germline V lookup: CDR1 DFQATT, CDR2 SNEGSKA (reference sequence). The CDR3 totals 14 residues. V gave up 6 bases and J gave up 2 bases, with 13 bases separating them. The CDR3 sequence: CSAPMGPTNEKLFF. The CDR3 region has the DNA TGCAGTGCCCCTATGGGCCCGACTAATGAAAAACTGTTTTTT.

This clonotype came up many times. The V and J genes are TRBV11-1 and TRBJ2-2; the D is unclear. This CDR3 has 13 residues. V lost 4 bases and J 3 bases, leaving 6 bases between the germline ends. The germline V gene has CDR1 SGHAT and CDR2 FQDESV (reference sequence). Here the CDR3 reads CASSYGYTGELFF. CDR3 nucleotides: TGTGCCAGCAGCTATGGCTACACCGGGGAGCTGTTTTTT.

This clonotype was observed at least ten times. J is TRBJ2-7 and V is TRBV7-2; TRBD2 might be the D (6 bases). V was shortened by 1 base and J by 2 bases, with 12 bases between the two germline ends. In germline, CDR1 is SGHTA, CDR2 FQGNSA. This CDR3 has 15 residues. The CDR3 sequence: CASSLDSGATYEQYF. The CDR3 DNA reads as TGTGCCAGCAGCTTAGATAGCGGAGCAACCTACGAGCAGTACTTC.

This clonotype occurred many times. The chain is built from TRBV20-1 and TRBJ1-2, with D perhaps matching TRBD1 (5 bases). Germline CDR1 and CDR2: DFQATT and SNEGSKA (reference sequence). The CDR3 totals 13 residues. V was clipped by 5 bases and J by 4 bases, with 14 bases between them. DNA for the CDR3: TGCAGTGCTGGGGGGGGGGAGGTCTATGGCTACACCTTC. This translates into CSAGGGEVYGYTF.

This clonotype was detected ten times or more. V is TRBV5-1 and J is TRBJ2-3; 9 bases map to TRBD1. Germline values: CDR1 SGHRS, CDR2 YFSETQ. This CDR3 is built from 15 residues. With V trimmed by 3 bases and J by 1 base, 3 bases remained unmatched. The CDR3 DNA is TGCGCCAGCAGCTCCGGGACAGGGCGCACAGATACGCAGTATTTT. It translates to CASSSGTGRTDTQYF.

This clonotype was seen at least ten times. The V gene is TRBV10-3, the J gene TRBJ2-3; D remains ambiguous. V was shortened by 2 bases and J by 1 base, with 7 bases between the two germline ends. Germline CDR1 and CDR2: ENHRY and SYGVKD. This CDR3 region has 14 residues. In DNA, the CDR3 is TGTGCCATCAGTGAGCCGACCCGCACAGATACGCAGTATTTT. The encoded protein is CAISEPTRTDTQYF.

This clonotype was recorded many times. The rearrangement joins TRBV19 to TRBJ2-2; possibly TRBD1 for D (6 bases). V was trimmed by 6 bases and J by 0 bases, leaving 11 bases between them. The CDR3 sequence is 15 residues long. Looked up from germline, CDR1 is LNHDA and CDR2 is SQIVND (reference sequence). The CDR3 coding sequence is TGTGCCAGTAGGAGGACAGACGCGAACACCGGGGAGCTGTTTTTT. This gives the protein CASRRTDANTGELFF.

The table lists this clonotype with many counts. CDR3 nucleotide sequence: TGCAGTGCTAGCCCCTGGGGCCGAACTGAAGCTTTCTTT. It specifies CSASPWGRTEAFF. The chain joins TRBV20-1 to TRBJ1-1; D might be TRBD1 (5 bases). The CDR3 is 13 residues long. V was trimmed by 3 bases and J by 5 bases, leaving 13 bases between them. The germline CDR1 and CDR2 sequences are DFQATT and SNEGSKA (reference sequence).

This clonotype was seen repeatedly, ten times or more. The chain joins TRBV28 to TRBJ2-7; TRBD1 or TRBD2 may be the D gene (6 bases each). Germline CDR1 MDHEN, CDR2 SYDVKM. The CDR3 sequence is 15 residues long. The germline V and J ends were trimmed by 3 bases and 4 bases, with 16 bases remaining between them. DNA of the CDR3: TGTGCCAGCAGTTTTCGGGGGCCCCATGGGTACGAGCAGTACTTC. Its translation is CASSFRGPHGYEQYF.

This clonotype was seen many times. The J gene is TRBJ1-5, the V gene TRBV6-1; no clear D. V was pared by 1 base and J by 1 base, with 14 bases between. Germline CDR1 and CDR2: MNHNS and SASEGT. CDR3 size: 17 residues. The CDR3 sequence is CASSEESRPLSNQPQHF. CDR3 sequence (DNA): TGTGCCAGCAGTGAAGAGAGTCGGCCGTTAAGCAATCAGCCCCAGCATTTT.

J is TRBJ2-4 and V is TRBV28; possibly TRBD2 for D (6 bases). The CDR3 covers 20 residues. Trimming removed 6 bases at V and 0 bases at J, with 27 bases between. CDR1 is MDHEN, CDR2 SYDVKM, per germline. CDR3 DNA sequence: TGTGCCAGCAGCGACCGTAGAGGGTCCCGAGGAGGGCTAGCCAAAAACATTCAGTACTTC. Its translation is CASSDRRGSRGGLAKNIQYF.

This clonotype has a count of ten or more. The V call is TRBV6-1, the J call TRBJ2-7; D call uncertain. The germline V and J ends were trimmed by 10 bases and 6 bases, with 10 bases remaining between them. Germline V gene lookup returns CDR1 MNHNS and CDR2 SASEGT. This CDR3 has 10 residues. The DNA for the CDR3 is TGTGCCACCAACTCTGTCGAGCAGTACTTC. Translation: CATNSVEQYF.